Listed below are T cell receptor beta chains from one sample, sequenced in a study of blood T cell repertoires in COVID-19. The data were produced by immunoSEQ multiplex PCR, yet TCRdb's version contains in-frame clones alone and is incomplete. The repertoire holds under 250,000 clones, with 80% as singletons. The sequenced sample was PBMCs or T cells enriched from blood (not recorded which). All receptors come from a man between 25 and 39 years old with acute COVID-19. The CDR3 runs from the conserved cysteine through the conserved F or W. The D gene is left open where the match is weak. Some rows mark clone size as missing; the rest say once, few, many or name a class of expanded clone.

D gene,V gene,clone size,CDR3 length,J gene,CDR3 DNA,CDR3 protein
.,TRBV6-5,.,13,TRBJ1-3,TGTGCCAGCGGTCAGGGTGCGGGAAACACCATATATTTT,CASGQGAGNTIYF
.,TRBV7-4,.,12,TRBJ1-1,TGTGCCAGCAGCTTAATGTTCGCTGAAGCTTTCTTT,CASSLMFAEAFF
TRBD1,TRBV4-2,.,16,TRBJ2-6,TGTGCCAGCAGCCAGACAGGGGGTACTGGGGCCAACGTCCTGACTTTC,CASSQTGGTGANVLTF
TRBD1,TRBV7-6,.,15,TRBJ1-3,TGTGCCAGCAGCAGCGACAGGGGAGGTGGAAACACCATATATTTT,CASSSDRGGGNTIYF
.,TRBV5-1,.,14,TRBJ2-2,TGCGCCAGCAGCCCTAACAGTATTTCCGGGGAGCTGTTTTTT,CASSPNSISGELFF
.,TRBV5-4,.,17,TRBJ2-2,TGTGCCAGCATCCCTGACGCCGGGACACCGAACACCGGGGAGCTGTTTTTT,CASIPDAGTPNTGELFF
.,TRBV2,.,11,TRBJ2-7,TGTGCCAGCAAAATCTACTACGAGCAGTACTTC,CASKIYYEQYF
TRBD2,TRBV11-2,.,15,TRBJ2-7,TGTGCCAGCAGCTTAGGACTAGCGAACGGTTACGAGCAGTACTTC,CASSLGLANGYEQYF
.,TRBV7-6,.,11,TRBJ2-1,TGTGCCAGCAGCATAGGTATAGAGCAGTTCTTC,CASSIGIEQFF
.,TRBV18,once,14,TRBJ1-1,TGTGCCAGCTCACCATCCGCCTCAGGGGTTTCAGCTTTCTTT,CASSPSASGVSAFF
.,TRBV5-4,.,15,TRBJ2-7,TGTGCCAGCAGACCCGACAGGACCAACAAGAACGAGCAGTACTTC,CASRPDRTNKNEQYF
TRBD2,TRBV7-9,.,16,TRBJ2-2,TGTGCCAGCAGCAGATCTAGCGGGGCGAACACCGGGGAGCTGTTTTTT,CASSRSSGANTGELFF
.,TRBV3-1/TRBV3-2,.,14,TRBJ1-5,TGTGCCAGCAGTCCTTATGAGGGCAATCAGCCCCAGCATTTT,CASSPYEGNQPQHF
.,TRBV19,.,13,TRBJ1-2,TGTGCCAGTAGCCCGGTTGCTAACTATGGCTACACCTTC,CASSPVANYGYTF
.,TRBV2,.,14,TRBJ2-2,TGTGCCAGCCGACTCAAGGGGGGGCCCGGGGAGCTGTTTTTT,CASRLKGGPGELFF
.,TRBV5-4,once,12,TRBJ2-7,TGTGCCAGCAGCTACCCAGGTTACGAGCAGTACTTC,CASSYPGYEQYF
.,TRBV4-1,.,13,TRBJ2-7,TGCGCCAGCAGCCAGCAGACAGGATCCGAGCAGTACTTC,CASSQQTGSEQYF
TRBD2,TRBV5-1,once,17,TRBJ2-3,TGCGCCAGCAGCTTCCTACTAGCGGGGGGGCTTCTTTATACGCAGTATTTT,CASSFLLAGGLLYTQYF
.,TRBV9,.,15,TRBJ1-5,TGTGCCAGCAGCGTAGGAGTTTATAGCAATCAGCCCCAGCATTTT,CASSVGVYSNQPQHF
.,TRBV12-3/TRBV12-4,.,13,TRBJ2-2,TGTGCCAGCACCCCAGCCCCCGGGGGGGAGCTGTTTTTT,CASTPAPGGELFF
TRBD2,TRBV11-2,.,16,TRBJ2-5,TGTGCCAGCAGCTTAGGAGCGGGGGTGTACCAAGAGACCCAGTACTTC,CASSLGAGVYQETQYF
.,TRBV18,few,13,TRBJ1-1,TGTGCCAGCTCACCACGAGAGAGCGCTGAAGCTTTCTTT,CASSPRESAEAFF
.,TRBV6-5,.,14,TRBJ2-7,TGTGCCAGCAAGGTCCAAGCGAACACCTACGAGCAGTACTTC,CASKVQANTYEQYF
TRBD1,TRBV24-1,.,12,TRBJ1-2,TGTGCCACCAGTGACTACAGGGGAGGCTACACCTTC,CATSDYRGGYTF
TRBD2,TRBV30,.,14,TRBJ2-3,TGTGCCTGGGGACTAGCGGGGGCCCCGGGTACGCAGTATTTT,CAWGLAGAPGTQYF
TRBD2,TRBV4-1,.,15,TRBJ2-1,TGCGCCAGCAGCCAAGAAGGCGGGGGGCTCAATGAGCAGTTCTTC,CASSQEGGGLNEQFF
.,TRBV6-1,.,12,TRBJ1-1,TGTGCCAGCAGTGAAAGCTTTCGTGAAGCTTTCTTT,CASSESFREAFF
TRBD1,TRBV28,.,14,TRBJ1-1,TGTGCCAGCAGTTTGGCAGGGGGGAACACTGAAGCTTTCTTT,CASSLAGGNTEAFF
.,TRBV19,.,13,TRBJ1-5,TGTGCCAGTAGTAGGGGCAGGGTAAAGCCCCAGCATTTT,CASSRGRVKPQHF
.,TRBV6-5,few,13,TRBJ1-2,TGTGCCAGCAGTCGCGGGTCAGGCTATGGCTACACCTTC,CASSRGSGYGYTF
.,TRBV5-4,.,15,TRBJ1-6,TGTGCCAGCAGCTTTACAGGGATGGGTAATTCACCCCTCCACTTT,CASSFTGMGNSPLHF
.,TRBV27,.,15,TRBJ1-4,TGTGCCAGCAGTTCCGGACAGAGGATACCTGAAAAACTGTTTTTT,CASSSGQRIPEKLFF
.,TRBV5-5,.,15,TRBJ1-2,TGTGCCAGCAGCTTGGGACGAACCGGAGGCTATGGCTACACCTTC,CASSLGRTGGYGYTF
.,TRBV9,.,14,TRBJ1-6,TGTGCCAGCAGCGTCAGGGTTGATAATTCACCCCTCCACTTT,CASSVRVDNSPLHF
.,TRBV10-2,.,13,TRBJ1-2,TGCGCCAGCAGTGAGGGACAAGTTTATGGCTACACCTTC,CASSEGQVYGYTF
.,TRBV2,.,12,TRBJ2-1,TGTGCCAGCAGTGCAGGGTACAATGAGCAGTTCTTC,CASSAGYNEQFF
TRBD2,TRBV6-4,once,17,TRBJ2-2,TGTGCCAGCAGTGAATTTAGCGGGGGGGCCGACACCGGGGAGCTGTTTTTT,CASSEFSGGADTGELFF
TRBD1,TRBV30,.,13,TRBJ1-5,TGTGCCTGGGCTACAGGGGGAAATCAGCCCCAGCATTTT,CAWATGGNQPQHF